This T cell receptor (beta chain) was captured in a study of T cell responses to AZD1222 COVID-19 vaccine. Study-level points and caveats: Researchers report vaccine-associated CD4 TCRs spanning spike, with dominance at 160-218 and 743-854. Sampling that yielded the repertoires occurred only after the peak T cell response. Two doses of AZD1222 preceded a rise in Spike-specific TCR breadth and depth. Clonal diversity was possibly underestimated, and white British individuals and females predominated among donors.

This CDR3 is built from 15 residues. Germline CDR1 SGHDT, CDR2 YYEEEE. J was trimmed by 4 bases and V by 7 bases; bases with no gene match: 11. About this clone itself: Its antigen is as yet unknown.

Clones were sequenced by immunoSEQ multiplex PCR, and TCRdb holds only the in-frame ones, with some missing. The sample holds 150,000 or so clones, around nine tenths seen once. The sequences come from peripheral blood, collected after recovery from COVID-19. The chain links TRBV5-6 to TRBJ1-1; 9 positions agree with TRBD1. This clonotype originated in an adult who had recovered from COVID-19. The CDR3, as DNA: TGTGCCAGCGGCCCGGGACAGGGATTTTTCACTGAAGCTTTCTTT. This codes for CASGPGQGFFTEAFF. Using reference TRBV5-6 and TRBJ1-1 for the parts outside the CDR3, the full variable domain is DAGVTQSPTHLIKTRGQQVTLRCSPKSGHDTVSWYQQALGQGPQFIFQYYEEEERQRGNFPDRFSGHQFPNYSSELNVNALLLGDSALYLCASGPGQGFFTEAFFGQGTRLTVV.